The subject of this entry is one T cell receptor (beta chain). Per the germline V gene, CDR1 is MNHEY and CDR2 is SVGAGI. CDR3 size: 13 residues. Trimming took off 2 bases at V and 2 bases at J, with 6 bases between the two ends. Per the authors' pipeline: Quantification of nucleated cells was approximated via reference gene primer amplification. Method: immunoSEQ multiplex PCR; TCRdb's copy keeps in-frame clones and lacks some. V and J calls and clone size come straight from that table; D and trimming were deduced from the DNA. Of 250,000 to 350,000 clones listed, around 89% are singletons. This entry comes from a study of blood T cell repertoires in COVID-19. Study-wide background: PBMCs, B-cell-depleted T cells, or T cells were the source of the cDNA or gDNA that made up the material.

The genes are TRBV6-5 and TRBJ1-2; D not certain. Sequencing was carried out using peripheral blood. This receptor was identified in a woman aged 55-69 years with acute or convalescent COVID-19. The CDR3 spells CASSYERNYGYTF. For the CDR3, the DNA is TGTGCCAGCAGTTACGAGCGAAACTATGGCTACACCTTC.